This T cell receptor (beta chain) is from a study of shared clonotypes between healthy human individuals. Some clones are missing from TCRdb's copy, which holds only in-frame ones; the method was immunoSEQ multiplex PCR. Of around 500,000 clones listed, roughly four fifths are singletons. With 2 bases removed from V and 4 bases from J, the gap between germline ends came to 15 bases. Germline V gene data show CDR1 as MDHEN and CDR2 as SYDVKM. CDR3 length: 17 amino acids. This chain links TRBV28 with TRBJ2-6; D may be TRBD1 or TRBD2 (5 bases each). Sequences were obtained from PBMCs. The receptor comes from a woman in her thirties or forties in good health. Some clones in this sample may be carry-over from other donors' samples. CDR3 protein: CASSLRDGAPGANVLTF. CDR3 sequence (DNA): TGTGCCAGCAGTTTACGGGACGGGGCTCCCGGGGCCAACGTCCTGACTTTC. Full variable domain (rest looked up from reference TRBV28 and TRBJ2-6): DVKVTQSSRYLVKRTGEKVFLECVQDMDHENMFWYRQDPGLGLRLIYFSYDVKMKEKGDIPEGYSVSREKKERFSLILESASTNQTSMYLCASSLRDGAPGANVLTFGAGSRLTVL.